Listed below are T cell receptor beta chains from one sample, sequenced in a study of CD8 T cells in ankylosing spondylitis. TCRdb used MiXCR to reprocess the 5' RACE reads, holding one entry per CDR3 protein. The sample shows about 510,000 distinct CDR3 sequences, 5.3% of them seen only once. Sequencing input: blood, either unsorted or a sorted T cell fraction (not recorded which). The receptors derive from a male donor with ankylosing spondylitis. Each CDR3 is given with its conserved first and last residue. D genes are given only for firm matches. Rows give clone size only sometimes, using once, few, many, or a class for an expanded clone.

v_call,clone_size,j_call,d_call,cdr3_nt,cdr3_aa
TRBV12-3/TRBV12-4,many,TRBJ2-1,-,TGTGCCAGCACTTACCGCGATGAGCAGTTCTTC,CASTYRDEQFF
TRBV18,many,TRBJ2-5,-,TGTGCCAGCTCACCATACAGGGACATGGAGACCCAGTACTTC,CASSPYRDMETQYF
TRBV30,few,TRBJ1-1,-,TGTGCCCGCCAAAAGGATGGGGGTATGAACACTGAAGCTTTCTTT,CARQKDGGMNTEAFF
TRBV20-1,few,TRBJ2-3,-,TGCAGTGCTAGTCGGTCCCTAAGCACAGATACGCAGTATTTT,CSASRSLSTDTQYF
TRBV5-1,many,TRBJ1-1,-,TGCGCCAGCAGCTCGATGGGGGGACCTGAAGCTTTCTTT,CASSSMGGPEAFF
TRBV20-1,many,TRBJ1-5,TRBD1,TGCAGTGCTCCCCAGGGGGTTAGCAATCAGCCCCAGCATTTT,CSAPQGVSNQPQHF
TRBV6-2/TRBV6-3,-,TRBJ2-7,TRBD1,TGTGCCAGCAGTTACTCGATTTTCAGTTCGTTGGGACAGCCAGCCTACGAGCAGTACTTC,CASSYSIFSSLGQPAYEQYF
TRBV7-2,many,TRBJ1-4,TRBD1,TGTGCCAGCAGCTTACTCTTCGAGGGGGCAAATGAAAAACTGTTTTTT,CASSLLFEGANEKLFF
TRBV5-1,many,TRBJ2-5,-,TGCGCCAGCAGCTTGGGACTTTTAGAGACCCAGTACTTC,CASSLGLLETQYF
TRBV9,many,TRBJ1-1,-,TGTGCCAGCAGCGCCCGCGACAGGAACACTGAAGCTTTCTTT,CASSARDRNTEAFF
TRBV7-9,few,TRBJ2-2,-,TGTGCCATCCCGCCCCGAGTATCGGGCACCGGGGAGCTGTTTTTT,CAIPPRVSGTGELFF
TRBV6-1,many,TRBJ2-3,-,TGTGCCAGCAGGAGGGTTGAATGGACAGATACGCAGTATTTT,CASRRVEWTDTQYF
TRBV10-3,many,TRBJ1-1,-,TGTGCCATCACCGCCCGGACAGACACTGAAGCTTTCTTT,CAITARTDTEAFF
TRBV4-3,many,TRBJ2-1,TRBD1,TGCGCCAGCAGCCGATCTCCAGGACAGGGTGAGATGTTC,CASSRSPGQGEMF
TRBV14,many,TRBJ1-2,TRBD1,TGTGCCAGCAGCAGATCAGGGGGCGCGGGCTACACCTTC,CASSRSGGAGYTF
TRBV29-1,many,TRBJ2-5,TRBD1,TGCAGCGCGGAAACAGGGGAGGAGACCCAGTACTTC,CSAETGEETQYF
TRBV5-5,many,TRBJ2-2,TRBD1,TGTGCCAGCAGCCAAGGGACAGGGGGCACCGGGGAGCTGTTTTTT,CASSQGTGGTGELFF
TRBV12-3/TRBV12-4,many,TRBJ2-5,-,TGTGCCAGCAGTTATGAATGGCAGTACCAAGAGACCCAGTACTTC,CASSYEWQYQETQYF